This T cell receptor (beta chain) was sequenced during a study of cytomegalovirus exposure and HLA in healthy donors. Study details: Out of about 179 million T cells, an earlier analysis found roughly 110 million unique TCR beta sequences in total. For the approximately 400 genotyped donors, 75% to 90% fell within the Caucasian-associated ancestry cluster. Notes on the study in general: In a later analysis, donors in an Asian-associated ancestry cluster reportedly had fewer N-insertions in productive TCRs than the cohort mean.

Vbeta (60) and Jbeta (13) primers were used in the PCR. In the original analysis: An analysis performed later counted around 80 million unique TCR beta chains (approximately 10 million of them shared). Method: immunoSEQ multiplex PCR; TCRdb's copy keeps in-frame clones and lacks some. D and trimming were read from the DNA, whereas the V and J calls and clone size are those reported in that table. Of approximately 150,000 clones listed, less than 85% are singletons. In its sample, this clone was seen a few times. The antigen remains undetermined. The CDR3 totals 16 residues. CDR1 and CDR2 (germline): WNHNN, SYGVQD (reference sequence). The V gene end was trimmed by 3 bases and the J gene end by 0 bases; junction bases not matched to a gene: 3.

Source material: PBMCs. The chain joins TRBV10-1 to TRBJ2-3; 10 bases align to TRBD2. The clonotype comes from a man between 18 and 35 years old in good health and CMV-seronegative. CDR3 in DNA: TGCGCCAGCAGTGACACTAGCGGGGAGAGCACAGATACGCAGTATTTT. Encoded protein: CASSDTSGESTDTQYF.